What follows are 30 T cell receptor beta chains derived from one specimen sequenced in a study of blood T cell repertoires in COVID-19. Produced via immunoSEQ multiplex PCR; TCRdb's table is partial and in-frame only. The sample contains under 95,000 clones, under 85% of which appear only once. Material for sequencing was peripheral blood. The receptors were sampled from a woman over 75 with acute or convalescent COVID-19.

The chain couples TRBV24-1 to TRBJ1-2, with TRBD1 as a possible D gene (5 bases). Germline V lookup: CDR1 KGHDR, CDR2 SFDVKD. This CDR3 is 14 amino acids long. V was trimmed by 5 bases and J by 2 bases, leaving 11 bases between them. CDR3 sequence (DNA): TGTGCCACCAGTGGGGCAGGGCCCAACTATGGCTACACCTTC. It translates to CATSGAGPNYGYTF.

The CDR3 DNA reads TGTGCCAGCTTGCGGTGGACAGGGGTTCGCCAGCCCCAGCATTTT. Translating gives CASLRWTGVRQPQHF. This rearrangement joins TRBV6-5 to TRBJ1-5; 9 nucleotides align to TRBD1. V dropped 8 bases and J dropped 7; count of bases not matched to a gene: 12. The CDR3 extends over 15 amino acids. CDR1 and CDR2 (germline): MNHEY, SVGAGI.

The genes are TRBV2 and TRBJ1-5, with a possible D match to TRBD1 (6 bases). The CDR3 sequence is 14 residues long. The germline V gene encodes CDR1 SNHLY and CDR2 FYNNEI. V lost 6 bases and J lost 0, with 9 bases in between. The CDR3 DNA reads as TGTGCCAGCAGAGAGGGACATAGCAATCAGCCCCAGCATTTT. Translating it yields CASREGHSNQPQHF.

This clone was counted once. The genes are TRBV28 and TRBJ2-1; 11 bases match TRBD2. The germline V gene has CDR1 MDHEN and CDR2 SYDVKM. V gave up 8 bases and J gave up 10 bases; unmatched junction bases: 16. This CDR3 spans 16 amino acids. CDR3 sequence reads: CASHTAGLAVSGEQFF. Here the CDR3 DNA reads TGTGCCAGCCACACCGCGGGACTAGCGGTGAGTGGAGAGCAGTTCTTC.

The CDR3 DNA reads as TGTGCCAGCAGCTTAGATCGTCAAAAACTGTTTTTT. As protein: CASSLDRQKLFF. The genes are TRBV11-3 and TRBJ1-4; D remains ambiguous. The germline CDR1 and CDR2 sequences are SGHNT and YENEEA. V gave up 0 bases and J gave up 9 bases, with 5 bases separating them. The CDR3 spans 12 residues.

V and J are TRBV7-2 and TRBJ1-3; 7 positions match TRBD1. The CDR3 has 15 amino acids. In germline, CDR1 is SGHTA, CDR2 FQGNSA. Unmatched junction bases numbered 6, after V lost 5 bases and J lost 2 bases. The CDR3 spells CASSPRGVAGNTIYF. DNA for the CDR3: TGTGCCAGCAGCCCCAGGGGGGTAGCTGGAAACACCATATATTTT.

This clone came up a few times. The V call is TRBV5-5, the J call TRBJ2-7, with TRBD2 matching over 7 bases. CDR1 and CDR2 (germline): SGHKS, YYEKEE (reference sequence). V lost 0 bases to trimming and J lost 7 bases; unmatched junction nucleotides: 10. The CDR3 spans 15 residues. The CDR3 protein is CASSLDMAGAREQYF. CDR3 DNA: TGTGCCAGCAGCTTGGATATGGCGGGAGCCAGGGAGCAGTACTTC.

The chain joins TRBV19 to TRBJ1-2; 10 bases are shared with TRBD1. V lost 6 bases to trimming and J lost 2 bases; unmatched junction nucleotides: 6. The CDR3 covers 15 residues. Germline CDR1 is LNHDA and CDR2 is SQIVND (reference sequence). This CDR3 is CASRRPGQGNYGYTF. In nucleotides, the CDR3 is TGTGCCAGTAGACGTCCGGGACAGGGGAACTATGGCTACACCTTC.

The CDR3 coding sequence is TGTGCCACCAGTGGAACCCCCGGGACTAGCGGGAGCCAAACGTACGAGCAGTACTTC. This codes for CATSGTPGTSGSQTYEQYF. The rearrangement links TRBV24-1 to TRBJ2-7; 14 bases are a match to TRBD2. The V and J ends lost 5 bases and 4 bases, in that order; junction bases with no gene match: 15. Germline V gene data show CDR1 as KGHDR and CDR2 as SFDVKD. The CDR3 totals 19 residues.

This sequence joins TRBV19 and TRBJ1-5; no clear D gene. Germline-derived CDR1 and CDR2 are LNHDA and SQIVND (reference sequence). The CDR3 consists of 14 residues. With 7 bases removed from V and 6 bases from J, the gap between germline ends came to 16 bases. CDR3 residues: CASNTALSGQPQHF. The CDR3 nucleotides are TGTGCCAGTAATACGGCCCTGTCGGGTCAGCCCCAGCATTTT.

As for this clone: This specimen includes other DNA sequences encoding the same CDR3. This sequence joins TRBV6-5 and TRBJ2-5; weak D call: TRBD2 (6 bases). Looked up from germline, CDR1 is MNHEY and CDR2 is SVGAGI. This CDR3 has 15 amino acids. V shed 0 bases and J shed 4 bases, with 12 bases lying between them. CDR3 nucleotides: TGTGCCAGCAGTTACTCTGGCAGGCGGGGAGAGACCCAGTACTTC. Translated: CASSYSGRRGETQYF.

This chain links TRBV30 with TRBJ2-7; possibly TRBD2 for D (6 bases). The CDR3 is 17 residues long. Germline V lookup: CDR1 GTSNPN, CDR2 SVGIG (reference sequence). With 2 bases removed from V and 0 bases from J, the gap between germline ends came to 20 bases. CDR3 DNA: TGTGCCTGGAGTAAACTCCCAAAAGGAGGGTTCTCCTACGAGCAGTACTTC. This translates into CAWSKLPKGGFSYEQYF.

The rearrangement links TRBV7-9 to TRBJ2-1, with TRBD2 as a possible D gene (5 bases). CDR3 length: 18 residues. Germline V lookup: CDR1 SEHNR, CDR2 FQNEAQ (reference sequence). Trimming cost V 1 base and J 4 bases, with 20 bases left between them. Here the CDR3 DNA reads TGTGCCAGCAGCTTAGTCCGAGTCGGGGTTGGCGGGTACAATGAGCAGTTCTTC. This codes for CASSLVRVGVGGYNEQFF.

The V and J genes are TRBV5-1 and TRBJ2-6; no definite D call. Per the germline V gene, CDR1 is SGHRS and CDR2 is YFSETQ. This CDR3 has 16 amino acids. Deletions cut 0 bases from V and 2 bases from J, with 9 bases between. CDR3 nucleotides: TGCGCCAGCAGCTTGGCTTTTTCCGCTGGGGCCAACGTCCTGACTTTC. It translates to CASSLAFSAGANVLTF. Complete variable domain (other parts from reference TRBV5-1 and TRBJ2-6): KAGVTQTPRYLIKTRGQQVTLSCSPISGHRSVSWYQQTPGQGLQFLFEYFSETQRNKGNFPGRFSGRQFSNSRSEMNVSTLELGDSALYLCASSLAFSAGANVLTFGAGSRLTVL.

The chain links TRBV27 to TRBJ2-7, with TRBD1 matching 9 bases. The CDR3 contains 17 residues. V shed 0 bases and J 5 bases; nucleotides not matched to a gene: 11. Germline CDR1 reads MNHEY; CDR2 reads SMNVEV (reference sequence). The CDR3 region is CASSLSSGRDRVHEQYF. In DNA form, the CDR3 reads TGTGCCAGCAGTTTATCCTCCGGCCGGGACAGGGTCCACGAGCAGTACTTC.

Ten or more counts support this clone. The chain couples TRBV24-1 to TRBJ2-3; 9 bases are a match to TRBD1. This CDR3 contains 15 residues. The junction had 10 bases not matched to a gene; V was cut back by 7 bases and J by 6 bases. The germline CDR1 and CDR2 sequences are KGHDR and SFDVKD. CDR3 DNA: TGTGCCACCAGCCGTTCGACAGGGGGTGCGGATACGCAGTATTTT. Translation: CATSRSTGGADTQYF.

The chain joins TRBV28 to TRBJ1-4; TRBD1 aligns across 8 bases. This CDR3 spans 16 amino acids. The germline V gene has CDR1 MDHEN and CDR2 SYDVKM. With 4 bases clipped from V and 5 bases from J, the junction kept 9 bases outside the gene matches. For the CDR3, the DNA is TGTGCCAGCAGTTCCCCCGACAGGGGTCCGAATGAAAAACTGTTTTTT. It translates to CASSSPDRGPNEKLFF.

The chain is built from TRBV18 and TRBJ1-5; 8 bases are a match to TRBD1. The CDR3 is 16 residues long. Unmatched junction bases numbered 8, after V lost 1 base and J lost 6 bases. Germline CDR1 KGHSH, CDR2 LQKENI. The CDR3 DNA sequence: TGTGCCAGCTCACCACTCCGGACAGGGTCGGGTCAGCCCCAGCATTTT. This gives the protein CASSPLRTGSGQPQHF. Drawing the rest from reference TRBV18 and TRBJ1-5, the complete variable domain is NAGVMQNPRHLVRRRGQEARLRCSPMKGHSHVYWYRQLPEEGLKFMVYLQKENIIDESGMPKERFSAEFPKEGPSILRIQQVVRGDSAAYFCASSPLRTGSGQPQHFGDGTRLSIL.

V gene TRBV10-3 combines with J gene TRBJ2-7; 8 bases are a match to TRBD1. After removal of 6 bases from V and 2 bases from J, the junction contained 9 bases not matched to a gene. In germline, CDR1 is ENHRY, CDR2 SYGVKD. The CDR3 extends over 15 amino acids. CDR3 in amino acids: CAISRLPDRAYEQYF. DNA for the CDR3: TGTGCCATCAGCCGACTACCGGACAGGGCCTACGAGCAGTACTTC.

V is TRBV11-2 and J is TRBJ2-7; 12 positions agree with TRBD2. Per germline, CDR1 SGHAT and CDR2 FQNNGV. The V segment lost 5 bases and the J segment 3 bases; nucleotides outside the gene matches: 14. This CDR3 contains 18 residues. DNA of the CDR3: TGTGCCAGCAGCCAGACTAGCGGGAGCGCCTTATATCACTACGAGCAGTACTTC. Its translation is CASSQTSGSALYHYEQYF.

The chain is built from TRBV6-5 and TRBJ2-3; weak D call: TRBD2 (7 bases). V dropped 5 bases and J dropped 2 bases, with 11 bases sitting between them. This CDR3 comprises 14 residues. CDR1 is MNHEY and CDR2 is SVGAGI in the germline V gene. CDR3 in amino acids: CASSTGTNTDTQYF. The DNA for the CDR3 is TGTGCCAGCAGTACAGGGACTAACACAGATACGCAGTATTTT.

The V and J genes are TRBV30 and TRBJ2-3; TRBD2 matches at 13 bases. Germline CDR1 reads GTSNPN; CDR2 reads SVGIG (reference sequence). CDR3 size: 15 residues. The V gene end was trimmed by 7 bases and the J gene end by 4 bases; junction bases not matched to a gene: 8. This CDR3 reads CAYSYGTSGADTQYF. CDR3 sequence (DNA): TGTGCCTATTCGTACGGGACTAGCGGGGCAGATACGCAGTATTTT.

The rearrangement joins TRBV27 to TRBJ2-3, with TRBD1 as a possible D gene (5 bases). The CDR3 totals 13 residues. The V end lost 6 bases, the J end lost 0 bases, and 7 bases lay between the germline ends. Germline V gene sequence: CDR1 MNHEY, CDR2 SMNVEV (reference sequence). The chain's CDR3 is CASRDISTDTQYF. As DNA, the CDR3 is TGTGCCAGCAGGGACATCAGCACAGATACGCAGTATTTT.

The V call is TRBV6-5, the J call TRBJ2-5; 7 positions agree with TRBD1. V gave up 3 bases and J gave up 5 bases; unmatched junction bases: 12. The CDR3 has 16 amino acids. Germline V gene sequence: CDR1 MNHEY, CDR2 SVGAGI. The DNA for the CDR3 is TGTGCCAGCAGTTATGGTTACGGGACAGAAATTGAGACCCAGTACTTC. Amino acids: CASSYGYGTEIETQYF.

The chain couples TRBV28 to TRBJ1-6, with D hard to call. V gave up 7 bases and J gave up 10 bases, with 14 bases separating them. CDR3 length equals 13 residues. Germline CDR1 is MDHEN and CDR2 is SYDVKM. CDR3 residues: CASKGRQKSPLHF. DNA for the CDR3: TGTGCCAGCAAAGGCAGGCAGAAATCACCCCTCCACTTT.

The V and J genes are TRBV7-9 and TRBJ2-3; TRBD1 agrees at 10 bases. The V gene end was trimmed by 2 bases and the J gene end by 0 bases; junction bases not matched to a gene: 5. CDR1 SEHNR and CDR2 FQNEAQ come from the germline V gene (reference sequence). CDR3 length: 17 amino acids. The CDR3 sequence: CASSLTGTGDSTDTQYF. The CDR3 DNA reads as TGTGCCAGCAGCTTAACCGGGACAGGGGATAGCACAGATACGCAGTATTTT.

CDR3 coding DNA: TGTGCCAGCACCGGGACAGGGGCTTCCTCTGGGGCCAACGTCCTGACTTTC. The encoded protein is CASTGTGASSGANVLTF. V is TRBV5-5 and J is TRBJ2-6; TRBD1 agrees at 10 bases. V lost 6 bases, J lost 0 bases, and 6 bases stayed unmatched. The V gene's germline CDR1 is SGHKS and CDR2 YYEKEE (reference sequence). The length of the CDR3 is 17 residues.

V is TRBV6-5 and J is TRBJ2-1; 8 nucleotides match TRBD2. CDR3 length: 15 residues. Germline V gene sequence: CDR1 MNHEY, CDR2 SVGAGI. V shed 6 bases, J shed 2 bases, and the junction held 6 bases outside the gene matches. For the CDR3, the DNA is TGTGCCAGCAGGCCCGGGACTAGTACCTACAATGAGCAGTTCTTC. Translation: CASRPGTSTYNEQFF.

The chain links TRBV20-1 to TRBJ1-2, with 9 bases matching TRBD1. The trim removed 7 bases at V and 9 bases at J, leaving 6 bases unmatched. The CDR3 covers 11 residues. Germline CDR1 and CDR2: DFQATT and SNEGSKA (reference sequence). As DNA, the CDR3 is TGCAGTGTAAGACAGGGGGTTAGCTACACCTTC. Residues: CSVRQGVSYTF.

The chain joins TRBV7-9 to TRBJ1-1; TRBD1 matches at 8 bases. There are 14 residues in the CDR3. CDR1 SEHNR and CDR2 FQNEAQ come from the germline V gene (reference sequence). Unmatched junction bases numbered 6, after V lost 6 bases and J lost 3 bases. The CDR3 sequence is CASSPQGAYTEAFF. CDR3 nucleotides: TGTGCCAGCAGTCCTCAGGGGGCCTACACTGAAGCTTTCTTT.